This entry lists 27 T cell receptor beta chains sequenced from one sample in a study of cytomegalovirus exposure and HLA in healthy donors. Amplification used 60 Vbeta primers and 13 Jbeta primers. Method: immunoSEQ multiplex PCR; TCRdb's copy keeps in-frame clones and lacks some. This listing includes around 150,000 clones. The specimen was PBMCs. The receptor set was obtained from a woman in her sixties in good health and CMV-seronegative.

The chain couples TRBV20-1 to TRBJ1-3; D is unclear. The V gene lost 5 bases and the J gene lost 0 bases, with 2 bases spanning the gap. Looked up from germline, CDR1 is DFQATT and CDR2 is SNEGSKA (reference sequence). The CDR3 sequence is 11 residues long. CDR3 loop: CSALSGNTIYF. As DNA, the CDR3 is TGCAGTGCTCTCTCTGGAAACACCATATATTTT.

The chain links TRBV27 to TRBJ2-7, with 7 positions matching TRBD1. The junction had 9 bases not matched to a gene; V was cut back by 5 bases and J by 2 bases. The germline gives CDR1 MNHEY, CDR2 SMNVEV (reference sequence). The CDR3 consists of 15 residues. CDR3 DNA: TGTGCCAGCAGTATAGACAGGGACCCGGCCTACGAGCAGTACTTC. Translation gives CASSIDRDPAYEQYF.

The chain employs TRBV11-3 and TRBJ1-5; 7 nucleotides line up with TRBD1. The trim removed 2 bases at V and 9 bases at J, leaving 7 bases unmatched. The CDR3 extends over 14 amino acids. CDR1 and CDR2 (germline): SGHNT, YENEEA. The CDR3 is CASSLRQGGLPQHF. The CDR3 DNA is TGTGCCAGCAGCTTACGGCAGGGGGGTTTGCCCCAGCATTTT.

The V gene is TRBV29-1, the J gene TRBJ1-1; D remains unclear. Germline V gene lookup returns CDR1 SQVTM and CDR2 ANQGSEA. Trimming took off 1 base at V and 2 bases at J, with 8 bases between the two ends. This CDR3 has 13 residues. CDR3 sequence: CSVEVSSNTEAFF. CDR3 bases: TGCAGCGTTGAAGTTTCTAGCAACACTGAAGCTTTCTTT.

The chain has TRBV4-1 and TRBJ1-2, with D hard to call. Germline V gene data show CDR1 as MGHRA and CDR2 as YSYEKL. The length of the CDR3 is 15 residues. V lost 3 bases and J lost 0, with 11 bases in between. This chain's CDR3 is CASSHIIGANYGYTF. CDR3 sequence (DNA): TGCGCCAGCAGCCACATAATTGGAGCTAACTATGGCTACACCTTC.

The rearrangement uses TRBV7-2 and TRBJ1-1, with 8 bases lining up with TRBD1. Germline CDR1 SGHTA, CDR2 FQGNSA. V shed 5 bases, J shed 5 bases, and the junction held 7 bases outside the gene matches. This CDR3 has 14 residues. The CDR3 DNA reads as TGTGCCAGCAGCCCGGAGACAGGGGTAACTGAAGCTTTCTTT. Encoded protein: CASSPETGVTEAFF.

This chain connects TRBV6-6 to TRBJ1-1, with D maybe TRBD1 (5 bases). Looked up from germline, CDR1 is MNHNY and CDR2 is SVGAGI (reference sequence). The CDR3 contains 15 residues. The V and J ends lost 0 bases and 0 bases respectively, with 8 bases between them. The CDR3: CASSYSPGMNTEAFF. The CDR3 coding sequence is TGTGCCAGCAGTTACTCCCCAGGGATGAACACTGAAGCTTTCTTT.

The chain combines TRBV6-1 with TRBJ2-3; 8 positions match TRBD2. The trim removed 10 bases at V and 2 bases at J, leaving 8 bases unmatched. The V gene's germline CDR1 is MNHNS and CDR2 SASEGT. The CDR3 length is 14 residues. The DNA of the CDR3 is TGTGCCATCAAGGGCGGGGGGTTCACAGATACGCAGTATTTT. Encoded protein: CAIKGGGFTDTQYF.

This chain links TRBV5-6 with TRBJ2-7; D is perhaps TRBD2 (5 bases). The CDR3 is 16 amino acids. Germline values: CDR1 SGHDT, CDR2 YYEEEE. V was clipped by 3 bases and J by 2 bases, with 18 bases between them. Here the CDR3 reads CASSSGLTGTTYEQYF. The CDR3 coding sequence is TGTGCCAGCAGCTCGGGCCTTACGGGAACCACCTACGAGCAGTACTTC.

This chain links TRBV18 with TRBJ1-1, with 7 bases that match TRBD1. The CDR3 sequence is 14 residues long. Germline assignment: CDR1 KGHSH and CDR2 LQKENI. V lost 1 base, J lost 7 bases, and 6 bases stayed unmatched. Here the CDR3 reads CASSPQGAYSEAFF. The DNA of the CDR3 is TGTGCCAGCTCACCACAGGGGGCGTACAGTGAAGCTTTCTTT. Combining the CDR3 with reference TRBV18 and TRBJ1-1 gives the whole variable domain NAGVMQNPRHLVRRRGQEARLRCSPMKGHSHVYWYRQLPEEGLKFMVYLQKENIIDESGMPKERFSAEFPKEGPSILRIQQVVRGDSAAYFCASSPQGAYSEAFFGQGTRLTVV.

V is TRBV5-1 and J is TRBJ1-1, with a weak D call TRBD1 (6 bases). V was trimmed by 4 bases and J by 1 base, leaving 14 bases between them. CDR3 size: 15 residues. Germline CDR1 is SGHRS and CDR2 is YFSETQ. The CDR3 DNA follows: TGCGCCAGCAGCCCCTCAGGGGTGGGGAACACTGAAGCTTTCTTT. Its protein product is CASSPSGVGNTEAFF.

CDR3 sequence reads: CASSEGTGGSYEQYF. CDR3 nucleotides: TGTGCCAGCAGTGAAGGGACAGGGGGCTCCTACGAGCAGTACTTC. This rearrangement joins TRBV2 to TRBJ2-7; the match to TRBD1 covers 10 bases. V shed 1 base and J 0 bases; nucleotides not matched to a gene: 0. This CDR3 spans 15 amino acids. Germline V gives CDR1 SNHLY, CDR2 FYNNEI.

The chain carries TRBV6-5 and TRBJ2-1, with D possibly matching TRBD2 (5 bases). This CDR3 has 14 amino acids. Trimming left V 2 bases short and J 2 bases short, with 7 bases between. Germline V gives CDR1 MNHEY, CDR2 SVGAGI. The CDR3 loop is CASSYRGPYNEQFF. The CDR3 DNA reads TGTGCCAGCAGTTACCGGGGTCCCTACAATGAGCAGTTCTTC.

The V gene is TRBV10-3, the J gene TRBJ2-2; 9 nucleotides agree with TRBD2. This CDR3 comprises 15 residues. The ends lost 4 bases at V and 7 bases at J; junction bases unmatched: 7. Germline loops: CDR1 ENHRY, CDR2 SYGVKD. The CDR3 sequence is CAISVVGLAVGELFF. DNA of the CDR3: TGTGCCATCAGTGTGGTGGGACTAGCCGTCGGGGAGCTGTTTTTT.

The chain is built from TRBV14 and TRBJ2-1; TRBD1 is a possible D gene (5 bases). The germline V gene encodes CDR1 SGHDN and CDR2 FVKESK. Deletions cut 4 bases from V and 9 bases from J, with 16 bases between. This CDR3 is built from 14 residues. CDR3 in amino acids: CASSLLFQGPEQFF. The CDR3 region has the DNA TGTGCCAGCAGCCTCCTGTTCCAGGGCCCTGAGCAGTTCTTC.

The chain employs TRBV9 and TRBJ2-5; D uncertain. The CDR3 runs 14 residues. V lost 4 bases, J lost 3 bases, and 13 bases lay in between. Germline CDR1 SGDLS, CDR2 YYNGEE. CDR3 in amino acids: CASSQPETEETQYF. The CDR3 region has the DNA TGTGCCAGCAGCCAGCCGGAGACTGAAGAGACCCAGTACTTC.

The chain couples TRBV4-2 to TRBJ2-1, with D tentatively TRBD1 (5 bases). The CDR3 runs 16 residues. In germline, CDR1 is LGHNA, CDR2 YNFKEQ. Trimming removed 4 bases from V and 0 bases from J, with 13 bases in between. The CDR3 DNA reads TGTGCCAGCAGCCTCGAGACAGAAGGCTCCTACAATGAGCAGTTCTTC. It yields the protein CASSLETEGSYNEQFF.

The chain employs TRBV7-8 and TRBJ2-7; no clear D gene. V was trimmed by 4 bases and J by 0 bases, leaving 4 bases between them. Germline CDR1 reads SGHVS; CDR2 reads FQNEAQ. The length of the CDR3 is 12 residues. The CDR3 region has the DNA TGTGCCAGCAGCTACATCTCCTACGAGCAGTACTTC. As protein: CASSYISYEQYF.

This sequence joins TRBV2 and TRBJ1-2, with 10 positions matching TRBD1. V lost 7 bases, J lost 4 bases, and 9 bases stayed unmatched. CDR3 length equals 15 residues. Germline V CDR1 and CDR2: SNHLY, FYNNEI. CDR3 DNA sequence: TGTGCCAGCACCAAAGACAGGGGGCGCGTCTATGGCTACACCTTC. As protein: CASTKDRGRVYGYTF.

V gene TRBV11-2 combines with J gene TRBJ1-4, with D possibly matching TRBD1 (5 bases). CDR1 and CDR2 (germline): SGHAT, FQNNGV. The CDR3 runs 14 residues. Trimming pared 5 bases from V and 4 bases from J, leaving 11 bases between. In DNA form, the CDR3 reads TGTGCCAGCAGCCCCAGGGAGGGTAATGAAAAACTGTTTTTT. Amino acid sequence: CASSPREGNEKLFF.

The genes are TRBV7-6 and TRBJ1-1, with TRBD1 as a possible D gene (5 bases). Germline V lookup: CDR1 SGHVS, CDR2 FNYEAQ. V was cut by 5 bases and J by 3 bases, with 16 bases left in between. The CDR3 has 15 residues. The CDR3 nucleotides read TGTGCCAGCAGCGCACCAGGGAGGGTGTACACTGAAGCTTTCTTT. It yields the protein CASSAPGRVYTEAFF.

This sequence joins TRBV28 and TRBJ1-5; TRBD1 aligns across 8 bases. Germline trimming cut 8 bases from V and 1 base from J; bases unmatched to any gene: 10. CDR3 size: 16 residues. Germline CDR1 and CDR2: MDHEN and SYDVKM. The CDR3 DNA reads TGTGCCAGCGTGCAGGGGGCACCGGGAAGCAATCAGCCCCAGCATTTT. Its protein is CASVQGAPGSNQPQHF.

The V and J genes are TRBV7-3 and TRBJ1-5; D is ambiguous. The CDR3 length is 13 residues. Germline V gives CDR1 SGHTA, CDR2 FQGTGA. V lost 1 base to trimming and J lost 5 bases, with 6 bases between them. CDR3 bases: TGTGCCAGCAGCTTAAGGGGAGATCAGCCCCAGCATTTT. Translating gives CASSLRGDQPQHF. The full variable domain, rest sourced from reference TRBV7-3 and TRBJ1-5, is GAGVSQTPSNKVTEKGKYVELRCDPISGHTALYWYRQSLGQGPEFLIYFQGTGAADDSGLPNDRFFAVRPEGSVSTLKIQRTERGDSAVYLCASSLRGDQPQHFGDGTRLSIL.

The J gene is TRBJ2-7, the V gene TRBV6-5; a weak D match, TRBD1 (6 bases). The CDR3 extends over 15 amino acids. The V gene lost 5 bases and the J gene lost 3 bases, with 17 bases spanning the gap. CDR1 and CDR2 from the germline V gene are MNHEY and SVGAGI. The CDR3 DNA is TGTGCCAGCAGTCCCACGGGGACACAGATCTACGAGCAGTACTTC. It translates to CASSPTGTQIYEQYF.

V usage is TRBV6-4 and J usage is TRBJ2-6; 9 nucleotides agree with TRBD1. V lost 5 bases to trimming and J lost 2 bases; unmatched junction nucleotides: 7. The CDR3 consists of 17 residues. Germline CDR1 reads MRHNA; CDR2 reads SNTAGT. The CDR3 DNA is TGTGCCAGCAGTCCGGGACAGGGAACCACTGGGGCCAACGTCCTGACTTTC. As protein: CASSPGQGTTGANVLTF.

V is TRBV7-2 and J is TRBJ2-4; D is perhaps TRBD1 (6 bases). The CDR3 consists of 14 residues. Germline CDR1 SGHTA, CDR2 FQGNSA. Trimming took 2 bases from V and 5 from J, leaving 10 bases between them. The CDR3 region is CASSLTRTENIQYF. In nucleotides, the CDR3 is TGTGCCAGCAGCTTAACTCGGACAGAAAACATTCAGTACTTC.

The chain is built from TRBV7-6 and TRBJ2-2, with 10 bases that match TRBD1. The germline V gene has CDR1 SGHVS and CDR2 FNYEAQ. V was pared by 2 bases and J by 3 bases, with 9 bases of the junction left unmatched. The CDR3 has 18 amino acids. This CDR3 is CASSLRMTGGAYTGELFF. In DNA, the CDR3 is TGTGCCAGCAGCTTACGGATGACAGGGGGCGCGTACACCGGGGAGCTGTTTTTT.